What follows describes a single T cell receptor beta chain. This CDR3 region has 14 residues. Trimming stripped 2 bases from V and 2 bases from J, with 10 bases between. Germline-derived CDR1 and CDR2 are MNHEY and SMNVEV (reference sequence). The data stem from a study of OX40 agonist ivuxolimab in advanced cancers. The assay was immunoSEQ multiplex PCR, and TCRdb's table has in-frame clones only and misses some. The sample lists about 40,000 clones, more than 70% occurring once. V gene TRBV27 combines with J gene TRBJ2-7; D is perhaps TRBD1 (5 bases). This TCR was recovered from an adult with an advanced solid tumor such as melanoma, head and neck, liver or kidney cancer. The sample in question was CD4+ or CD8+ T cells sorted from blood, obtained in a trial of the OX40 agonist ivuxolimab. CDR3 in DNA: TGTGCCAGCAGTTTAGCAGGGTCCCCCTACGAGCAGTACTTC. Translating gives CASSLAGSPYEQYF.